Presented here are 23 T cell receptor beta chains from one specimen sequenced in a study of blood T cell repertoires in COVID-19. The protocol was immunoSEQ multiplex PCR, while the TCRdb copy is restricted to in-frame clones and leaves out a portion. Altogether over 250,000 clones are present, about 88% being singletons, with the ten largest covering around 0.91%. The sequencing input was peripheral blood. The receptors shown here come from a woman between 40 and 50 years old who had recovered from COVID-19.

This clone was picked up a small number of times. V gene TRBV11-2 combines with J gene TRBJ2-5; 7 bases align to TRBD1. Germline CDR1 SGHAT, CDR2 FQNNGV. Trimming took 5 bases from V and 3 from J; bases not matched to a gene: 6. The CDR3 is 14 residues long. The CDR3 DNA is TGTGCCAGCAGCCCCGGGACAGATAAAGAGACCCAGTACTTC. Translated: CASSPGTDKETQYF.

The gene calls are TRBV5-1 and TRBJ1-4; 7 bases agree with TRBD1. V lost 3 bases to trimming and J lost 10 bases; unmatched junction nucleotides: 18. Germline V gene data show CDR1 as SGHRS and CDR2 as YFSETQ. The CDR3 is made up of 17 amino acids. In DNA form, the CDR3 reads TGCGCCAGCAGCTCCCCAGGGCGGGGGGACAGTATTGGAAAACTGTTTTTT. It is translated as CASSSPGRGDSIGKLFF.

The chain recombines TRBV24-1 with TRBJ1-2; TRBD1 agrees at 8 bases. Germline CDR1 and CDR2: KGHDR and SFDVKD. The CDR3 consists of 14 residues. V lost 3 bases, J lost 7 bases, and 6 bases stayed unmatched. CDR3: CATSDGGTGTGYTF. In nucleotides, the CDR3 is TGTGCCACCAGTGATGGTGGGACAGGAACTGGCTACACCTTC.

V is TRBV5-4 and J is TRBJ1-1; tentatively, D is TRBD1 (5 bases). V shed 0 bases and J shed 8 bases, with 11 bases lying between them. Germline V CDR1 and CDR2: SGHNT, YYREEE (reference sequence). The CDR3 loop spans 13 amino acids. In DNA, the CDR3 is TGTGCCAGCAGCTTGGGGGGCGGTCAGGAAGCTTTCTTT. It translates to CASSLGGGQEAFF. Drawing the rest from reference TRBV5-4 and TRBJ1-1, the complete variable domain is ETGVTQSPTHLIKTRGQQVTLRCSSQSGHNTVSWYQQALGQGPQFIFQYYREEENGRGNFPPRFSGLQFPNYSSELNVNALELDDSALYLCASSLGGGQEAFFGQGTRLTVV.

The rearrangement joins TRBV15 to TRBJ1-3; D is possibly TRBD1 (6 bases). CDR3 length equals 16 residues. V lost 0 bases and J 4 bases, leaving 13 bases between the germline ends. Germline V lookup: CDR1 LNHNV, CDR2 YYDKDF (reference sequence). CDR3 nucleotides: TGTGCCACCAGCAGAGATAGTGTGGGGACAGGAAACACCATATATTTT. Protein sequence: CATSRDSVGTGNTIYF.

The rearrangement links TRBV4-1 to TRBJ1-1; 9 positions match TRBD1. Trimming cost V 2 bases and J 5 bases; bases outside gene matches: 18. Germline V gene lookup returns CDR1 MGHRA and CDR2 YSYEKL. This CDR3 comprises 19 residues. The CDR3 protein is CASSQPPSRPGQGVTEAFF. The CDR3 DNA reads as TGCGCCAGCAGCCAACCGCCCTCCCGACCGGGACAGGGTGTTACTGAAGCTTTCTTT.

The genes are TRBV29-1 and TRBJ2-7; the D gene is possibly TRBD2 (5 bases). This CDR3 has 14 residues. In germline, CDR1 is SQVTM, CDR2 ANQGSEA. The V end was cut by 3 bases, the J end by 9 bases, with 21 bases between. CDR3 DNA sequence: TGCAGCGTTGAGGTCCCTCCCTCAGTCCGGGGGCAGTACTTC. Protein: CSVEVPPSVRGQYF.

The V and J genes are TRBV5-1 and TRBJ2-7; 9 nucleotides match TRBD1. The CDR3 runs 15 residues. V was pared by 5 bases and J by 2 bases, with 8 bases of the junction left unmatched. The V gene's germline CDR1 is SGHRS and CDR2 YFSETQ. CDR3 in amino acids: CASRSWTGATYEQYF. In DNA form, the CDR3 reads TGCGCCAGCAGGTCTTGGACAGGGGCAACCTACGAGCAGTACTTC.

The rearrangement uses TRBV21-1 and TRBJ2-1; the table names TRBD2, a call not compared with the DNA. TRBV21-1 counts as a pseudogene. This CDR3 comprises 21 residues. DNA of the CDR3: TGTGCCAGCAGCAAAGTAGGCGGACTAGCGGGAGCGGTGGGGGGGTACAATGAGCAGTTCTTC. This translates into CASSKVGGLAGAVGGYNEQFF.

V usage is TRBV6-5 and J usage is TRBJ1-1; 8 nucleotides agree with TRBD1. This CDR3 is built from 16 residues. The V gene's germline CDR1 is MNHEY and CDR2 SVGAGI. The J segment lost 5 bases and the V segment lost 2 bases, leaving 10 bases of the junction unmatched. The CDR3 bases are TGTGCCAGCAGTTACCCGAGGGCAGGGGGCCTAACTGAAGCTTTCTTT. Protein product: CASSYPRAGGLTEAFF.

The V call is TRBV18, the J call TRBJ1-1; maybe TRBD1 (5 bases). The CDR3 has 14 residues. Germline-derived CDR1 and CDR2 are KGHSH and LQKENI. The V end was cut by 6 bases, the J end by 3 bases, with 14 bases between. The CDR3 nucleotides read TGTGCCAGCTCCCCAGGGTGGGGGGACACTGAAGCTTTCTTT. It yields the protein CASSPGWGDTEAFF.

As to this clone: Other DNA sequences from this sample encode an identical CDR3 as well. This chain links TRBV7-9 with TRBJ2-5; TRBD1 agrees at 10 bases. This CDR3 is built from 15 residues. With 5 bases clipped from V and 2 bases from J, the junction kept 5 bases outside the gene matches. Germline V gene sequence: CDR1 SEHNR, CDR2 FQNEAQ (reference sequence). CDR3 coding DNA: TGTGCCAGCAGCCCCGGGACAGGGGTTCAAGAGACCCAGTACTTC. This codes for CASSPGTGVQETQYF.

The CDR3 region is CASSPGQGLQETQYF. CDR3 in DNA: TGTGCCAGCAGCCCGGGACAGGGGCTACAAGAGACCCAGTACTTC. This sequence joins TRBV5-8 and TRBJ2-5; 10 nucleotides match TRBD1. The V and J ends lost 4 bases and 2 bases, in that order; junction bases with no gene match: 5. Germline CDR1 is SGHTS and CDR2 is YDEGEE. The CDR3 sequence is 15 residues long.

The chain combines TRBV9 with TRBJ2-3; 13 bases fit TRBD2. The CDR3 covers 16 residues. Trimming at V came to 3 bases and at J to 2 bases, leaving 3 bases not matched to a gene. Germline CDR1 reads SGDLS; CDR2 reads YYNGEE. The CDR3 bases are TGTGCCAGCAGCGCGGGGACTAGCGGGACCACAGATACGCAGTATTTT. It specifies CASSAGTSGTTDTQYF.

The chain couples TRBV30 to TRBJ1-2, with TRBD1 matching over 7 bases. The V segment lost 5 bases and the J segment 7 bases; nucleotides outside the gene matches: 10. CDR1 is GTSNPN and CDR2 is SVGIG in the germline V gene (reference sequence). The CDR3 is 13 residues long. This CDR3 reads CAWSRDRPSGYTF. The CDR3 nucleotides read TGTGCCTGGTCCCGGGACAGACCTAGTGGCTACACCTTC. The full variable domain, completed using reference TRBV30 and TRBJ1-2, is SQTIHQWPATLVQPVGSPLSLECTVEGTSNPNLYWYRQAAGRGLQLLFYSVGIGQISSEVPQNLSASRPQDRQFILSSKKLLLSDSGFYLCAWSRDRPSGYTFGSGTRLTVV.

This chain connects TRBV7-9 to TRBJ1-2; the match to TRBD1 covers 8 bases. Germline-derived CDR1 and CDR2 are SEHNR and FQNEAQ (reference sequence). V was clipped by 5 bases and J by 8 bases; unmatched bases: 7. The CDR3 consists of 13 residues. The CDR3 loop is CASSLGDRRGYTF. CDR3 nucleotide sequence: TGTGCCAGCAGCCTAGGGGACAGGAGGGGCTACACCTTC.

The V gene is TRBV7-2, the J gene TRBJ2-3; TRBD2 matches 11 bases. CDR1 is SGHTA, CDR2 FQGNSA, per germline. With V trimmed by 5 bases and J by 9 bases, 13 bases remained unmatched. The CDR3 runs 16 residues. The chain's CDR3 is CASSPVGLAGGGTQYF. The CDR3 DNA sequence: TGTGCCAGCAGCCCCGTTGGACTAGCGGGCGGGGGCACGCAGTATTTT.

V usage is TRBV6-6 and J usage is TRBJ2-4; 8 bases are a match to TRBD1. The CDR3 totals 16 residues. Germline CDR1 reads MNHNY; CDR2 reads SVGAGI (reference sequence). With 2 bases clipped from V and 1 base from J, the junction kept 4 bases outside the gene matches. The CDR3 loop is CASSYAGQGAKNIQYF. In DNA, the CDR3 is TGTGCCAGCAGTTACGCCGGACAGGGCGCCAAAAACATTCAGTACTTC.

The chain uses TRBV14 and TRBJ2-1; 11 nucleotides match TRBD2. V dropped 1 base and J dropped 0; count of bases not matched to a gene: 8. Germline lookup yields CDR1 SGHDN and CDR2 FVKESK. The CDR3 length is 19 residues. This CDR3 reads CASSQAGTSGPSSYNEQFF. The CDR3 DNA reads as TGTGCCAGCAGCCAAGCGGGGACTAGCGGACCAAGCTCCTACAATGAGCAGTTCTTC.

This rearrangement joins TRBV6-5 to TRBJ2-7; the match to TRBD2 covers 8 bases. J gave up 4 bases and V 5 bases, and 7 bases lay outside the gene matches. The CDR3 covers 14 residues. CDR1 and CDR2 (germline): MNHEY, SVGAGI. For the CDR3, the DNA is TGTGCCAGCAGTCCCATAGCGGGACCTTACGAGCAGTACTTC. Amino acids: CASSPIAGPYEQYF.

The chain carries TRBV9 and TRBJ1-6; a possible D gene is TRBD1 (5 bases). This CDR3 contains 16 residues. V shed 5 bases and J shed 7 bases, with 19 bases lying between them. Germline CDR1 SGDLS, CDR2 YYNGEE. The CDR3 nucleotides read TGTGCCAGCAGGGGGGGGTCGGGGAACCCCAATTCACCCCTCCACTTT. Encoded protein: CASRGGSGNPNSPLHF.

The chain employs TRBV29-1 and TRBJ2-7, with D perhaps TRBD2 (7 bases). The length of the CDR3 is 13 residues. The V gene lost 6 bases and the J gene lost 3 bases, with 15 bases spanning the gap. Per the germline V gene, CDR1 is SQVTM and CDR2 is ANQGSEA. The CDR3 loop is CSVRVGGHYEQYF. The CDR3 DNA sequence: TGCAGCGTCCGAGTGGGGGGGCACTACGAGCAGTACTTC.

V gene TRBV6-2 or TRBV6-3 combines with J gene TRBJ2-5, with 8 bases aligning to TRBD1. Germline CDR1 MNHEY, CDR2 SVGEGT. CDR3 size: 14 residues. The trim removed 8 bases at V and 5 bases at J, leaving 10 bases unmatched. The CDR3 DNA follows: TGTGCCAGCGGCCCCAGGGGGCGCTCGGAGACCCAGTACTTC. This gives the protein CASGPRGRSETQYF.